This TCR beta chain derives from a study of Ad26.COV2.S vaccination and SARS-CoV-2 variants. Background on the study: Ad26.COV2.S shots went into the muscle once or twice, 56 days apart.

Treatment specified: 19 received Ad26.COV2.S at low or high dose, single or two shots; about five received placebo; per-sample allocation not given. Day 63 following the first vaccine or placebo injection was when the samples were taken. This person who donated was an adult of 18-55 years in Boston. A single count supports this clone. Sequenced by immunoSEQ multiplex PCR; TCRdb stores in-frame clones only, minus some. The repertoire holds some 320,000 clones, with about 86% as singletons. The germline gives CDR1 MNHNS, CDR2 SASEGT. This CDR3 is built from 13 residues. The V and J ends lost 2 bases and 2 bases respectively, with 5 bases between them.

The input for sequencing was peripheral blood, taken in a trial of Ad26.COV2.S vaccine versus placebo. This clonotype originated in a person between 18 and 65 years old who received the Ad26.COV2.S COVID-19 vaccine or a placebo. The chain is built from TRBV6-1 and TRBJ2-3; D uncertain. The chain's CDR3 is CASSETNTDTQYF. The DNA for the CDR3 is TGTGCCAGCAGTGAAACTAACACAGATACGCAGTATTTT.